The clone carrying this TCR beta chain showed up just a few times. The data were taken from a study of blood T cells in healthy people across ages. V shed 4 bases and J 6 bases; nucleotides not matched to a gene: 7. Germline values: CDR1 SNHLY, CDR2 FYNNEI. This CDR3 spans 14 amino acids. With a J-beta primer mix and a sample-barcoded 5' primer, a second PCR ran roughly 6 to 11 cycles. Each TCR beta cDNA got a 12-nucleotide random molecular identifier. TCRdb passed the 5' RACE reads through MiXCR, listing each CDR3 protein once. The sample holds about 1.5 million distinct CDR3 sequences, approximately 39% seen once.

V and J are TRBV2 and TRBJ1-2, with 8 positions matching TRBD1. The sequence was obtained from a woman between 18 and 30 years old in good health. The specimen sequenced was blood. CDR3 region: CASSGSGGVDGYTF. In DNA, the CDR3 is TGTGCCAGCAGTGGTTCAGGGGGCGTAGATGGCTACACCTTC.